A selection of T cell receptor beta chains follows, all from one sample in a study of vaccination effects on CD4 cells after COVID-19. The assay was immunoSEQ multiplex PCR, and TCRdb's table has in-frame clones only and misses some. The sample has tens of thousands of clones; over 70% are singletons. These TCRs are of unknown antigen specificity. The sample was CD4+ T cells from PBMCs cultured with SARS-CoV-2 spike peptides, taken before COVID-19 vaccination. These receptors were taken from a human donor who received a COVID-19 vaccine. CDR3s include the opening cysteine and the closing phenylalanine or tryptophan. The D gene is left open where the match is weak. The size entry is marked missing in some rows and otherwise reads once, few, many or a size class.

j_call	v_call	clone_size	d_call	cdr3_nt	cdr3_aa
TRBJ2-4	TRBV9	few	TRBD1	TGTGCCAGCAGCACCCGCGGACAGGGGGCAGATCAAGCCAAAAACATTCAGTACTTC	CASSTRGQGADQAKNIQYF
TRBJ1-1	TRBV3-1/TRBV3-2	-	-	TGTGCCAGCAGCCAAGGGGGCGCTGAAGCTTTCTTT	CASSQGGAEAFF
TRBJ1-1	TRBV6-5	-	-	TGTGCCAGCAGTTCCGACCCCACTGAAGCTTTCTTT	CASSSDPTEAFF
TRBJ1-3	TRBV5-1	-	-	TGCGCCAGCAGTAACGGGGGAAGTGGAAACACCATATATTTT	CASSNGGSGNTIYF
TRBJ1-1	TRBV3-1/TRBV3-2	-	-	TGTGCCAGCAGCCAAGACCCGCTGAACACTGAAGCTTTCTTT	CASSQDPLNTEAFF
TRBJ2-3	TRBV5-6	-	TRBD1	TGTGCCAGCAGCCTGCCTGACAGGGTAGCCGATACGCAGTATTTT	CASSLPDRVADTQYF
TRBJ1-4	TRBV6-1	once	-	TGTGCCAGCAGCTCAGGGAGGACTAATGAAAAACTGTTTTTT	CASSSGRTNEKLFF
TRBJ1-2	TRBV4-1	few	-	TGCGCCAGCAGCCCCGCCCCCGGGAGCTCGAACTATGGCTACACCTTC	CASSPAPGSSNYGYTF
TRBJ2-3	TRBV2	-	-	TGTGCCAATCCCTCGGGAATCAGCACAGATACGCAGTATTTT	CANPSGISTDTQYF
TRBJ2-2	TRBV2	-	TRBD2	TGTGCCAGCAGCGGACTAGCGGGGGAGACCGGGGAGCTGTTTTTT	CASSGLAGETGELFF
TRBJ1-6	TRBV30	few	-	TGTGCCTCCCACTTAGGGACGATCAATTCACCCCTCCACTTT	CASHLGTINSPLHF
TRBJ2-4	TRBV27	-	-	TGTGCCAGCAGTCAGATCGGGACTTCTGCAAACATTCAGTACTTC	CASSQIGTSANIQYF
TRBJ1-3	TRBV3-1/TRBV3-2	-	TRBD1	TGTGCCAGCAGAGATGGGACAGGGCCCTCTGGAAACACCATATATTTT	CASRDGTGPSGNTIYF
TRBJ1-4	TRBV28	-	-	TGTGCCAGCAGTTTTCTGGGGGTGGGTGATACTAATGAAAAACTGTTTTTT	CASSFLGVGDTNEKLFF
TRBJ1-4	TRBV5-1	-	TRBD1	TGCGCCAGCAGCTTGGGGACAGGTGTTAATGAAAAACTGTTTTTT	CASSLGTGVNEKLFF
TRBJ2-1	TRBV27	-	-	TGTGCCAGCAGTTTTGATCGCCTACTCAATTTGGGGAATGAGCAGTTCTTC	CASSFDRLLNLGNEQFF
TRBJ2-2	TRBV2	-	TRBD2	TGTGCCAGCAGTGTGAGACTAGCGGGGTCAGGCACCGGGGAGCTGTTTTTT	CASSVRLAGSGTGELFF
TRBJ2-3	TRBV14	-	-	TGTGCCAGCAGCCGGGGACGACGGGACACAGATACGCAGTATTTT	CASSRGRRDTDTQYF
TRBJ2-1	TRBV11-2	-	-	TGTGCCAGCAGCCCTCGGACCTACAATGAGCAGTTCTTC	CASSPRTYNEQFF
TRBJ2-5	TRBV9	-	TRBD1	TGTGCCAGCAGCGCCCGGACAGGGGGCTCTGGAGAGACCCAGTACTTC	CASSARTGGSGETQYF
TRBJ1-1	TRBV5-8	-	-	TGTGCCAGCAGACGAAGTGATATCACTGAAGCTTTCTTT	CASRRSDITEAFF
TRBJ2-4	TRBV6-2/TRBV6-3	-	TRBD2	TGTGCCAGCAGTAGCCCCGGGAGGGGGAACATTCAGTACTTC	CASSSPGRGNIQYF
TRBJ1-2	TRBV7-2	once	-	TGTGCCAGCAGCTTTACTCCCCAATATGGCTACACCTTC	CASSFTPQYGYTF
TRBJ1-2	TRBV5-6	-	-	TGTGCCAGCAGCTTAGGGTATGGCTACACCTTC	CASSLGYGYTF
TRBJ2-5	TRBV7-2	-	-	TGTGCCAGCAGCTTAGGAGGGCGGGGAGAGACCCAGTACTTC	CASSLGGRGETQYF
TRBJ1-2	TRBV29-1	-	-	TGCAGCGTCCACAGGGCCGGGCCTGGCTACACCTTC	CSVHRAGPGYTF
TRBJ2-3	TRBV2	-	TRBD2	TGTGCCAGCAGTGATCTAGCGGGGGGGCTAGATACGCAGTATTTT	CASSDLAGGLDTQYF
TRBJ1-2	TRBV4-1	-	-	TGCGCCAGCAGCCAAGATCGGCAGGGGTTCTATGGCTACACCTTC	CASSQDRQGFYGYTF
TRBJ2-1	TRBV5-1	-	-	TGCGCCAGCAGCTTGGCAGGAGGGACTGAGCAGTTCTTC	CASSLAGGTEQFF
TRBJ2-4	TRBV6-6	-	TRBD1	TGTGCCAGCATCTCGCAGGGGGCGGAAAACATTCAGTACTTC	CASISQGAENIQYF
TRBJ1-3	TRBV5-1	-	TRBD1	TGCGCCAGCAGCTTGGCCCCCGGGACAGGGGTTCTTGGAAACACCATATATTTT	CASSLAPGTGVLGNTIYF
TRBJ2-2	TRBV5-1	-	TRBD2	TGCGCCAGCAGCTTGCACAGCGGGGGGGCCCCGGGGGAGCTGTTTTTT	CASSLHSGGAPGELFF
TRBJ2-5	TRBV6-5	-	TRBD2	TGTGCCAGCAGTCCCAGCGGGGGTGGGGAGACCCAGTACTTC	CASSPSGGGETQYF
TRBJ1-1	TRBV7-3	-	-	TGTGCCAGCCGAAAGACGGGGAACACTGAAGCTTTCTTT	CASRKTGNTEAFF
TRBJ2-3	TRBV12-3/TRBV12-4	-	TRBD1	TGTGCCAGCAGGGGACAGGGGGCATATACGCAGTATTTT	CASRGQGAYTQYF
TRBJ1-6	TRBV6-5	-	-	TGTGCCAGCAGTCGACGAAGGGGAAGCGAATCACCCCTCCACTTT	CASSRRRGSESPLHF
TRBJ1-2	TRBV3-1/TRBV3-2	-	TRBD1	TGTGCCAGCAGCCAAAATCCGACAGGGTATGGCTACACCTTC	CASSQNPTGYGYTF
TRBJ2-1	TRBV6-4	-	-	TGTGCCAGCAGTCGTCGCTCAGCTACCTCTCCCAATGAGCAGTTCTTC	CASSRRSATSPNEQFF
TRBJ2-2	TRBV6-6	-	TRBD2	TGTGCCAGCAGTCCCCGCTCGCTAGCGGGGGAGGGTACCGGGGAGCTGTTTTTT	CASSPRSLAGEGTGELFF
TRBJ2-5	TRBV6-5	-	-	TGTGCCAGCAGTTACTCGTTGATCCAAGAGACCCAGTACTTC	CASSYSLIQETQYF
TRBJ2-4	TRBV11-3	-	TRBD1	TGTGCCAGCAGCTTAGAGCCAGGGGGCAAAGCCAAAAACATTCAGTACTTC	CASSLEPGGKAKNIQYF
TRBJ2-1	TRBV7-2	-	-	TGTGCCAGCAGCTTACGCTACAATGAGCAGTTCTTC	CASSLRYNEQFF